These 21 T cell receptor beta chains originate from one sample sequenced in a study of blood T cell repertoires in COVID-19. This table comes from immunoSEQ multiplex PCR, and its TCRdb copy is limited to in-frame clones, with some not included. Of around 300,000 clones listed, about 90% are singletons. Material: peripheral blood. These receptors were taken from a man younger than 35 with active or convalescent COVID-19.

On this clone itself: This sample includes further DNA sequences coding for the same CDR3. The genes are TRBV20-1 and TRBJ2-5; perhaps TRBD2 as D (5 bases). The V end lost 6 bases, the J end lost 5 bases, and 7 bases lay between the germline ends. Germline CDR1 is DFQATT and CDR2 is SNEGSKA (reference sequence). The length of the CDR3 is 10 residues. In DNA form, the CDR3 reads TGCAGTGCCAGGAGGGAGACCCAGTACTTC. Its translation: CSARRETQYF.

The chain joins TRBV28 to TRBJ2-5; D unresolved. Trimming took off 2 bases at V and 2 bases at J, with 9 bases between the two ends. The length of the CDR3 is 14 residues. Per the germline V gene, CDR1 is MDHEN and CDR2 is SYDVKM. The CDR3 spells CASSLAELQETQYF. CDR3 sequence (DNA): TGTGCCAGCAGTTTAGCGGAGCTTCAAGAGACCCAGTACTTC.

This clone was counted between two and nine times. This CDR3 reads CASSWDRGRRNTEAFF. As DNA, the CDR3 is TGTGCCAGCAGTTGGGACAGGGGGCGTCGAAACACTGAAGCTTTCTTT. The chain couples TRBV6-2 or TRBV6-3 to TRBJ1-1; 12 bases map to TRBD1. The CDR3 covers 16 residues. Trimming took 4 bases from V and 2 from J; bases not matched to a gene: 5. Per germline, CDR1 MNHEY and CDR2 SVGEGT.

The chain's CDR3 is CASSPQWGGTEAFF. In nucleotides, the CDR3 is TGTGCCAGCAGCCCACAATGGGGGGGCACTGAAGCTTTCTTT. The V gene is TRBV9, the J gene TRBJ1-1, with D possibly matching TRBD1 (5 bases). The V gene's germline CDR1 is SGDLS and CDR2 YYNGEE. The V and J ends lost 4 bases and 4 bases respectively, with 14 bases between them. The CDR3 sequence is 14 residues long.

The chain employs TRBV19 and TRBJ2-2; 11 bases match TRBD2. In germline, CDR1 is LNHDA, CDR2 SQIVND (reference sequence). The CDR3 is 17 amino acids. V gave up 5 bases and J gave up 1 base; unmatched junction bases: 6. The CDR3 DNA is TGTGCCAGTAGTTCCCGGGGACTAGCGGAGAACACCGGGGAGCTGTTTTTT. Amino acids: CASSSRGLAENTGELFF.

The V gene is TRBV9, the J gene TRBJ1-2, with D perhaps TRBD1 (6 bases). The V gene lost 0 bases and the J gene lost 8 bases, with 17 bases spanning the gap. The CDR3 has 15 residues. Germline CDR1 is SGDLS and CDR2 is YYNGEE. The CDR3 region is CASSVGPGDLEGYTF. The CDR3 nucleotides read TGTGCCAGCAGCGTAGGGCCAGGGGATTTAGAGGGCTACACCTTC.

The CDR3 DNA reads TGTGCCAGCAGCTTAAGGGACAGGGAAGCTTTCTTT. It encodes CASSLRDREAFF. The V call is TRBV11-2, the J call TRBJ1-1, with TRBD1 matching over 8 bases. Germline V gene sequence: CDR1 SGHAT, CDR2 FQNNGV. V was pared by 2 bases and J by 8 bases, with 1 base of the junction left unmatched. The CDR3 consists of 12 residues.

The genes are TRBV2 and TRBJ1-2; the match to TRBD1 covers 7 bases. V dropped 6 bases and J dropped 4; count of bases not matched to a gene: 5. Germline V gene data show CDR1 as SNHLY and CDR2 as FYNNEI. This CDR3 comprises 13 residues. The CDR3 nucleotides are TGTGCCAGCAGCGATACAGGGGTCTATGGCTACACCTTC. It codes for CASSDTGVYGYTF.

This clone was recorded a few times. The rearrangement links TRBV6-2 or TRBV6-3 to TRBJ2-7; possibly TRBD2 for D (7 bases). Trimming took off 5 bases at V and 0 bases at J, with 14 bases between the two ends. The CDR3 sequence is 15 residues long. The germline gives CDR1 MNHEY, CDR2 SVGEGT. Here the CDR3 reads CASSLTGTTSYEQYF. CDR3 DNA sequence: TGTGCCAGCAGTCTTACAGGGACTACCTCCTACGAGCAGTACTTC.

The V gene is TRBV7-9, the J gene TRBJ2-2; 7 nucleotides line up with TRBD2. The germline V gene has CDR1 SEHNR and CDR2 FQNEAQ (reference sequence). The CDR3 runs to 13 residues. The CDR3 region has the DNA TGTGCAGCGGGGAAAGGAGACACCGGGGAGCTGTTTTTT. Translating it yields CAAGKGDTGELFF. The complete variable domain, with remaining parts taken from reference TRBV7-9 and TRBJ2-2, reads DTGVSQNPRHKITKRGQNVTFRCDPISEHNRLYWYRQTLGQGPEFLTYFQNEAQLEKSRLLSDRFSAERPKGSFSTLEIQRTEQGDSAMYLCAAGKGDTGELFFGEGSRLTVL.

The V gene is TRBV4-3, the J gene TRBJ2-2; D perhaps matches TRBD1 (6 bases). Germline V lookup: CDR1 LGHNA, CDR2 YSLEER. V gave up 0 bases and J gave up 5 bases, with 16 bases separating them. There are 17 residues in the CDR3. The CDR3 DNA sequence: TGCGCCAGCAGCCAAGATATCGAGACAGGTCAGACCGGGGAGCTGTTTTTT. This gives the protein CASSQDIETGQTGELFF.

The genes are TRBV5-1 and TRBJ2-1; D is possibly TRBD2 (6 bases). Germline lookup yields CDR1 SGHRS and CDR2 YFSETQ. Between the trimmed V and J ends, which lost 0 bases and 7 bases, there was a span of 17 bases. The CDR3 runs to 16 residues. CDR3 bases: TGCGCCAGCAGCTTGGGACGGATGGGGGGATGGAATGAGCAGTTCTTC. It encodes CASSLGRMGGWNEQFF.

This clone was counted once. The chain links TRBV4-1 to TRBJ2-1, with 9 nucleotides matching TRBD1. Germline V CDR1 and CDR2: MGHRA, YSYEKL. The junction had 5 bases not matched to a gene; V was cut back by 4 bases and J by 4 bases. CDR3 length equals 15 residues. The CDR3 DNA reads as TGCGCCAGCAGCCGGGGGGACAGGGATTACAATGAGCAGTTCTTC. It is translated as CASSRGDRDYNEQFF.

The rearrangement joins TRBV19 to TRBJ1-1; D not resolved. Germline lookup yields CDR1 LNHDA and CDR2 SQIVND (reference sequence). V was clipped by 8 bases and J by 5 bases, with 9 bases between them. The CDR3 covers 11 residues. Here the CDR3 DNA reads TGTGCCAGTCTTATCGGGACTGAAGCTTTCTTT. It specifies CASLIGTEAFF. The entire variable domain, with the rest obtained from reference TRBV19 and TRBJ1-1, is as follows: DGGITQSPKYLFRKEGQNVTLSCEQNLNHDAMYWYRQDPGQGLRLIYYSQIVNDFQKGDIAEGYSVSREKKESFPLTVTSAQKNPTAFYLCASLIGTEAFFGQGTRLTVV.

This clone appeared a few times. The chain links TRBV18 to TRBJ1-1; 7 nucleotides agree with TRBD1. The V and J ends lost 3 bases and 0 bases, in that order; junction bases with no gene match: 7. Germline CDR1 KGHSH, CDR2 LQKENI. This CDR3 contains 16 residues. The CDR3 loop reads CASSPATGLMNTEAFF. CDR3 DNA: TGTGCCAGCTCACCGGCGACAGGGTTAATGAACACTGAAGCTTTCTTT.

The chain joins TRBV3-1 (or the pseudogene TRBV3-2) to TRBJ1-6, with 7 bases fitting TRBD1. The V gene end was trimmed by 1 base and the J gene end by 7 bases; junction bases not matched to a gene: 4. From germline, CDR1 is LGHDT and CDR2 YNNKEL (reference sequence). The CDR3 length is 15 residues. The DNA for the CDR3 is TGTGCCAGCAGCCAAGGGGACAGCAGGAATTCACCCCTCCACTTT. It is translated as CASSQGDSRNSPLHF.

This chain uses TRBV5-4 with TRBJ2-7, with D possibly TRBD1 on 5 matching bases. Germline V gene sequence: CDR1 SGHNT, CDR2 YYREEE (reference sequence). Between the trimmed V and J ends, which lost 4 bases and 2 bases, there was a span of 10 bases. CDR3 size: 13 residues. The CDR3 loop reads CASSPRDTYEQYF. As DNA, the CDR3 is TGTGCCAGCAGCCCCAGGGATACCTACGAGCAGTACTTC.

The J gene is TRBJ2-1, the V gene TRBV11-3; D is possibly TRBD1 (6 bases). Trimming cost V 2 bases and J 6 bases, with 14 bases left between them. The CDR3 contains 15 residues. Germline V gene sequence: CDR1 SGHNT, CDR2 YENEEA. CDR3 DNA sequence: TGTGCCAGCAGCTTAAGAGGGACAAGGTCCAATGAGCAGTTCTTC. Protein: CASSLRGTRSNEQFF.

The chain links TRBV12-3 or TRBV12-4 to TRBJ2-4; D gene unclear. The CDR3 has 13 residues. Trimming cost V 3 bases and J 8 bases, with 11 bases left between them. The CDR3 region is CASSLSLTDIQYF. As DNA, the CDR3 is TGTGCCAGCAGTTTGTCGCTAACGGACATTCAGTACTTC.

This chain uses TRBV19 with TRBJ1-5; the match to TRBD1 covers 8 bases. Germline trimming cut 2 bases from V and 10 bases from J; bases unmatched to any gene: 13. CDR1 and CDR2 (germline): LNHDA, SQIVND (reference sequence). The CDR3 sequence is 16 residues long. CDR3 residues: CASSIQTPGTGIPQHF. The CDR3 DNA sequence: TGTGCCAGTAGTATACAAACACCCGGGACAGGTATCCCCCAGCATTTT.

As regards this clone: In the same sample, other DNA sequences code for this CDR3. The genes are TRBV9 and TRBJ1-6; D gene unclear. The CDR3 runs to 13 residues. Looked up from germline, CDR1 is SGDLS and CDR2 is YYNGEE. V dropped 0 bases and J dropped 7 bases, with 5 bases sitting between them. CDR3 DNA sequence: TGTGCCAGCAGCGTAGTGGAGAATTCACCCCTCCACTTT. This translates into CASSVVENSPLHF.